These 31 T cell receptor beta chains share one sample of origin, sequenced in a study of cytomegalovirus exposure and HLA in healthy donors. The PCR had 60 Vbeta and 13 Jbeta primers. Data came from immunoSEQ multiplex PCR; TCRdb stores just in-frame clones and leaves some out. Of hundreds of thousands of clones listed, around 80% are singletons. The sequencing sample was made of PBMCs. The source of these receptors is a girl under 10 years old in good health and CMV-seronegative.

DNA of the CDR3: TGTGCCAGTAGTCCCTCAGGGGATCTTGATAGGGAGACCCAGTACTTC. Amino acids: CASSPSGDLDRETQYF. The gene calls are TRBV19 and TRBJ2-5; TRBD1 is a possible D gene (6 bases). CDR1 LNHDA and CDR2 SQIVND come from the germline V gene (reference sequence). Deletions cut 5 bases from V and 5 bases from J, with 21 bases between. The CDR3 totals 16 residues.

The table lists this clone with a few counts. CDR3 loop: CSVDSAAGPQYF. The CDR3 DNA reads TGCAGCGTTGATTCAGCAGCGGGTCCGCAGTATTTT. V usage is TRBV29-1 and J usage is TRBJ2-3; D possibly corresponds to TRBD2 (6 bases). Per germline, CDR1 SQVTM and CDR2 ANQGSEA. The CDR3 totals 12 residues. V lost 3 bases and J lost 10, with 14 bases in between.

This clone was counted a few times. The rearrangement links TRBV5-1 to TRBJ1-6, with 10 bases fitting TRBD1. The CDR3 totals 17 residues. Germline V gives CDR1 SGHRS, CDR2 YFSETQ. V shed 4 bases, J shed 8 bases, and the junction held 12 bases outside the gene matches. The CDR3 region is CASSTGDRGRLYSPLHF. CDR3 in DNA: TGCGCCAGCAGCACGGGGGACAGGGGAAGATTATATTCACCCCTCCACTTT. The entire variable domain, with the rest obtained from reference TRBV5-1 and TRBJ1-6, is as follows: KAGVTQTPRYLIKTRGQQVTLSCSPISGHRSVSWYQQTPGQGLQFLFEYFSETQRNKGNFPGRFSGRQFSNSRSEMNVSTLELGDSALYLCASSTGDRGRLYSPLHFGNGTRLTVT.

The chain couples TRBV10-2 to TRBJ1-2; D is uncertain. Deletions cut 8 bases from V and 2 bases from J, with 9 bases between. Per germline, CDR1 WSHSY and CDR2 SAAADI. The length of the CDR3 is 12 residues. The CDR3: CASSGINYGYTF. The CDR3 DNA sequence: TGCGCCAGCTCGGGGATCAACTATGGCTACACCTTC.

The sample holds one count of this clone. CDR3 nucleotide sequence: TGCGCCAGCAGCCACCCAGGACAGGGGGGTTACAATGAGCAGTTCTTC. Its protein is CASSHPGQGGYNEQFF. The chain combines TRBV4-1 with TRBJ2-1; 10 positions match TRBD1. J lost 4 bases, V lost 3 bases, and 6 bases had no gene match. CDR1 MGHRA and CDR2 YSYEKL come from the germline V gene. The CDR3 is 16 amino acids.

The rearrangement uses TRBV5-4 and TRBJ1-5, with D tentatively TRBD1 (6 bases). The CDR3 runs to 15 residues. V was shortened by 2 bases and J by 4 bases, with 13 bases between the two germline ends. CDR1 is SGHNT and CDR2 is YYREEE in the germline V gene (reference sequence). The CDR3 region has the DNA TGTGCCAGCAGCTTACAGGGAGTAGCAAATCAGCCCCAGCATTTT. Protein: CASSLQGVANQPQHF.

The chain is built from TRBV9 and TRBJ2-3, with D tentatively TRBD1 (5 bases). The V end was cut by 3 bases, the J end by 2 bases, with 13 bases between. This CDR3 contains 15 residues. Germline-derived CDR1 and CDR2 are SGDLS and YYNGEE. The CDR3 here is CASSDQGRPTDTQYF. The CDR3 DNA sequence: TGTGCCAGCAGCGACCAGGGCCGGCCCACAGATACGCAGTATTTT.

As DNA, the CDR3 is TGTGCCAGCAGTGACCAGTCCCAGGGGGCCAACGTCCTGACTTTC. Its translation is CASSDQSQGANVLTF. The rearrangement uses TRBV6-4 and TRBJ2-6; D not certain. The germline V and J ends were trimmed by 2 bases and 4 bases, with 9 bases remaining between them. This CDR3 has 15 amino acids. The V gene's germline CDR1 is MRHNA and CDR2 SNTAGT.

This clone was seen just once. The V call is TRBV19, the J call TRBJ1-5; maybe TRBD1 (6 bases). The CDR3 contains 16 residues. The ends were cut back, 3 bases at V and 1 base at J, with 13 bases in the middle. The germline V gene encodes CDR1 LNHDA and CDR2 SQIVND (reference sequence). Written as DNA, the CDR3 is TGTGCCAGTAGTATCTCCGGGACACAGAGCAATCAGCCCCAGCATTTT. It specifies CASSISGTQSNQPQHF.

The chain carries TRBV14 and TRBJ1-1; D is uncertain. With 3 bases removed from V and 0 bases from J, the gap between germline ends came to 17 bases. This CDR3 comprises 17 residues. The V gene's germline CDR1 is SGHDN and CDR2 FVKESK. The CDR3: CASSHQVGGRLNTEAFF. In nucleotides, the CDR3 is TGTGCCAGCAGCCATCAGGTAGGAGGGAGACTGAACACTGAAGCTTTCTTT.

There are a few counts of this clone. The CDR3 sequence is CASSQRREGYNEQFF. CDR3 DNA: TGCGCCAGCAGCCAAAGGCGGGAGGGGTACAATGAGCAGTTCTTC. This chain joins TRBV4-1 and TRBJ2-1; 9 nucleotides agree with TRBD2. Per germline, CDR1 MGHRA and CDR2 YSYEKL. After removal of 2 bases from V and 4 bases from J, the junction contained 3 bases not matched to a gene. The CDR3 length is 15 residues.

This chain joins TRBV6-1 and TRBJ1-5; 8 bases align to TRBD1. V was pared by 7 bases and J by 5 bases, with 7 bases of the junction left unmatched. The CDR3 totals 14 residues. The germline CDR1 and CDR2 sequences are MNHNS and SASEGT. This chain's CDR3 is CASKSGQGDQPQHF. CDR3 in DNA: TGTGCCAGCAAATCCGGACAGGGAGATCAGCCCCAGCATTTT.

The gene calls are TRBV7-9 and TRBJ2-7, with 7 positions matching TRBD1. The CDR3 length is 14 residues. Per germline, CDR1 SEHNR and CDR2 FQNEAQ (reference sequence). V dropped 5 bases and J dropped 3; count of bases not matched to a gene: 7. The CDR3 spells CASSPPGQSYEQYF. The CDR3 region has the DNA TGTGCCAGCAGCCCTCCGGGACAGAGCTACGAGCAGTACTTC.

For the CDR3, the DNA is TGTGCCAGCAGCTTGGGGCCAGACAAAATGAACACTGAAGCTTTCTTT. Translation gives CASSLGPDKMNTEAFF. This chain connects TRBV5-4 to TRBJ1-1; D remains unclear. The germline V gene has CDR1 SGHNT and CDR2 YYREEE (reference sequence). V was shortened by 0 bases and J by 0 bases, with 12 bases between the two germline ends. This CDR3 contains 16 residues.

In DNA, the CDR3 is TGTGCCAGTAGTGCCTCGACAGGGATCTACGAGCAGTACTTC. This translates into CASSASTGIYEQYF. The chain links TRBV19 to TRBJ2-7; 7 bases line up with TRBD1. CDR1 LNHDA and CDR2 SQIVND come from the germline V gene (reference sequence). This CDR3 region has 14 residues. J lost 3 bases, V lost 5 bases, and 7 bases had no gene match.

The genes are TRBV6-5 and TRBJ2-1; a possible D gene is TRBD2 (7 bases). CDR1 and CDR2 from the germline V gene are MNHEY and SVGAGI. CDR3 length: 15 amino acids. V dropped 7 bases and J dropped 4 bases, with 17 bases sitting between them. CDR3: CASTRRGPGYNEQFF. The CDR3 DNA sequence: TGTGCCAGCACTAGGCGGGGGCCGGGTTACAATGAGCAGTTCTTC.

V is TRBV11-2 and J is TRBJ2-3, with D unclear. Trimming pared 1 base from V and 0 bases from J, leaving 5 bases between. Germline values: CDR1 SGHAT, CDR2 FQNNGV. The CDR3 covers 14 residues. This CDR3 reads CASSLVTSTDTQYF. CDR3 sequence (DNA): TGTGCCAGCAGCTTAGTGACTAGCACAGATACGCAGTATTTT. Complete variable domain (other parts from reference TRBV11-2 and TRBJ2-3): EAGVAQSPRYKIIEKRQSVAFWCNPISGHATLYWYQQILGQGPKLLIQFQNNGVVDDSQLPKDRFSAERLKGVDSTLKIQPAKLEDSAVYLCASSLVTSTDTQYFGPGTRLTVL.

The V call is TRBV19, the J call TRBJ1-3, with unresolved D. Germline values: CDR1 LNHDA, CDR2 SQIVND (reference sequence). The CDR3 spans 11 residues. Trimming pared 5 bases from V and 4 bases from J, leaving 3 bases between. The CDR3 DNA sequence: TGTGCCAGTAGTCCGGGAAACACCATATATTTT. It encodes CASSPGNTIYF.

This clone was observed a few times. This chain joins TRBV7-3 and TRBJ2-7; TRBD2 might be the D (5 bases). The V end was cut by 5 bases, the J end by 7 bases, with 24 bases between. Looked up from germline, CDR1 is SGHTA and CDR2 is FQGTGA. This CDR3 has 16 residues. In DNA form, the CDR3 reads TGTGCCAGCAGCCCCCACTCCCGGGCTAGCCTCGGGGAGCAGTACTTC. Translation: CASSPHSRASLGEQYF.

This clone was counted a few times. The chain uses TRBV5-6 and TRBJ1-3, with D uncertain. Trimming removed 5 bases from V and 0 bases from J, with 6 bases in between. The germline gives CDR1 SGHDT, CDR2 YYEEEE. The CDR3 spans 13 residues. The CDR3 DNA reads as TGTGCCAGCAGACAAAGCTCTGGAAACACCATATATTTT. Its protein product is CASRQSSGNTIYF.

This chain uses TRBV6-6 with TRBJ2-7, with a possible D match to TRBD1 (6 bases). V shed 2 bases and J shed 2 bases, with 13 bases lying between them. CDR1 and CDR2 from the germline V gene are MNHNY and SVGAGI (reference sequence). The CDR3 consists of 15 residues. The CDR3 sequence is CASSYGTGSTYEQYF. DNA of the CDR3: TGTGCCAGCAGTTACGGAACAGGGAGTACCTACGAGCAGTACTTC.

Only a few counts were recorded for this clone. The chain links TRBV4-1 to TRBJ1-4; 7 bases match TRBD1. CDR1 and CDR2 (germline): MGHRA, YSYEKL. V gave up 0 bases and J gave up 7 bases; unmatched junction bases: 5. This CDR3 has 15 residues. CDR3 amino acids: CASSQDRGQIEKLFF. Written as DNA, the CDR3 is TGCGCCAGCAGCCAAGATCGGGGACAGATTGAAAAACTGTTTTTT.

The CDR3 sequence: CASSDLAGLETQYF. CDR3 sequence (DNA): TGTGCCAGCAGCGACTTGGCGGGATTAGAGACCCAGTACTTC. This rearrangement joins TRBV9 to TRBJ2-5; possibly TRBD2 for D (6 bases). The CDR3 runs 14 residues. Trimming left V 3 bases short and J 4 bases short, with 13 bases between. Looked up from germline, CDR1 is SGDLS and CDR2 is YYNGEE.

This clone occurred a few times. The chain couples TRBV6-1 to TRBJ2-7; 9 bases are a match to TRBD1. V shed 6 bases, J shed 2 bases, and the junction held 8 bases outside the gene matches. Germline assignment: CDR1 MNHNS and CDR2 SASEGT. CDR3 length: 15 residues. CDR3 bases: TGTGCCAGCAGATCCGGGACAGGGAGTACCTACGAGCAGTACTTC. It specifies CASRSGTGSTYEQYF.

The chain recombines TRBV9 with TRBJ1-6, with TRBD1 as a possible D gene (5 bases). This CDR3 contains 14 residues. The V end was cut by 0 bases, the J end by 9 bases, with 10 bases between. CDR1 is SGDLS and CDR2 is YYNGEE in the germline V gene. In nucleotides, the CDR3 is TGTGCCAGCAGCGTAGGGCAGGGAGGTTCACCCCTCCACTTT. Protein product: CASSVGQGGSPLHF.

This clone appeared once. The V gene is TRBV29-1, the J gene TRBJ2-1, with TRBD2 matching over 7 bases. Germline CDR1 and CDR2: SQVTM and ANQGSEA. V shed 4 bases, J shed 7 bases, and the junction held 10 bases outside the gene matches. The CDR3 runs 14 residues. CDR3 sequence reads: CSVGGTTTGNEQFF. The CDR3 coding sequence is TGCAGCGTTGGGGGGACTACAACTGGAAATGAGCAGTTCTTC.

This rearrangement joins TRBV6-5 to TRBJ2-2; the match to TRBD2 covers 7 bases. Germline CDR1 is MNHEY and CDR2 is SVGAGI. The V segment lost 4 bases and the J segment 4 bases; nucleotides outside the gene matches: 3. The CDR3 length is 14 residues. CDR3 protein: CASSSGRSTGELFF. CDR3 DNA: TGTGCCAGCAGTTCCGGGAGGAGCACCGGGGAGCTGTTTTTT.

This rearrangement joins TRBV6-5 to TRBJ2-1; 8 bases are shared with TRBD2. Germline trimming cut 6 bases from V and 2 bases from J; bases unmatched to any gene: 6. In germline, CDR1 is MNHEY, CDR2 SVGAGI. The CDR3 is made up of 15 amino acids. CDR3 amino acids: CASRATSGAYNEQFF. CDR3 nucleotides: TGTGCCAGCAGAGCCACTAGCGGAGCCTACAATGAGCAGTTCTTC.

The DNA of the CDR3 is TGTGCCAGCACCTCTAGCGGCCTTAGGACCTACGAGCAGTACTTC. Translating it yields CASTSSGLRTYEQYF. The rearrangement links TRBV7-9 to TRBJ2-7; TRBD2 matches at 7 bases. V lost 7 bases and J lost 2; bases outside the gene matches: 11. Germline CDR1 reads SEHNR; CDR2 reads FQNEAQ (reference sequence). There are 15 residues in the CDR3.

The CDR3 region has the DNA TGCAGCGTTGGGATCGACAGCATGAACACTGAAGCTTTCTTT. Translation gives CSVGIDSMNTEAFF. This sequence joins TRBV29-1 and TRBJ1-1; D might be TRBD1 (5 bases). V was clipped by 4 bases and J by 0 bases, with 12 bases between them. CDR1 is SQVTM and CDR2 is ANQGSEA in the germline V gene. This CDR3 is built from 14 residues.

The V call is TRBV6-1, the J call TRBJ2-4; 9 positions match TRBD1. J lost 8 bases, V lost 10 bases, and 15 bases had no gene match. This CDR3 comprises 15 residues. Germline V gives CDR1 MNHNS, CDR2 SASEGT. This CDR3 reads CATKRTGALRYIQYF. CDR3 nucleotides: TGTGCCACGAAACGGACAGGGGCGTTGAGATACATTCAGTACTTC.